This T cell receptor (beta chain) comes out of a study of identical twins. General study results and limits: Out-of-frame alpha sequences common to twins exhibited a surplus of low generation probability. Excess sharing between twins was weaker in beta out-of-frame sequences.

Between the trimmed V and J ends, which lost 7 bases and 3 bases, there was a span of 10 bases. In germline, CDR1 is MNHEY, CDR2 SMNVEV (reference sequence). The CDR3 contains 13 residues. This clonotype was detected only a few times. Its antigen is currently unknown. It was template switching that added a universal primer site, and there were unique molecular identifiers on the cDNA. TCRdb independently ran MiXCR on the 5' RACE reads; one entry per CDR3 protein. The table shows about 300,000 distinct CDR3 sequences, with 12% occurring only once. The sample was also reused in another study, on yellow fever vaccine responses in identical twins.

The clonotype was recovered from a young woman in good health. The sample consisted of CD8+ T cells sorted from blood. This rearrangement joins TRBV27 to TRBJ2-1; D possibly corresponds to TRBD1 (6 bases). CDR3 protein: CASMRGYYNEQFF. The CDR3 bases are TGTGCCAGCATGAGGGGGTACTACAATGAGCAGTTCTTC.